This TCR beta chain was identified in a study of cytomegalovirus exposure and HLA in healthy donors. Broader study findings: The listing of 150 to 200 TCR beta chains classed them as cytomegalovirus-associated.

The count of this clone is one. Its antigen remains unknown. Separate from the roughly 700-subject first cohort was the approximately 130-subject validation cohort, to which the donors belonged. Data came from immunoSEQ multiplex PCR; TCRdb stores just in-frame clones and leaves some out. The sample holds more than 90,000 clones, 70% to 90% seen once. CDR1 is MNHNS, CDR2 SASEGT, per germline. The CDR3 totals 15 residues. The V and J ends lost 0 bases and 4 bases respectively, with 12 bases between them. This sequence was found in a man between 18 and 35 years old in good health and CMV-seronegative. Material: PBMCs. J is TRBJ1-2 and V is TRBV6-1, with a possible D match to TRBD1 (5 bases). CDR3 nucleotides: TGTGCCAGCAGTGAAGCGCGGGGGTCTGGCTATGGCTACACCTTC. It encodes CASSEARGSGYGYTF.